Listed below are T cell receptor beta chains from one sample, sequenced in a study of glioma-infiltrating T cells. A single record per CDR3 protein comes from TCRdb applying MiXCR to the multiplex PCR reads. The sample lists about 380,000 distinct CDR3 sequences, 41% occurring once. Material: glioma tissue, nonneoplastic brain tissue, or PBMCs (not recorded which). The receptor set was obtained from a human donor with low-grade glioma or glioblastoma, undergoing nonglioma brain surgery, or in good health (not recorded which). Each CDR3 is given with its conserved first and last residue. D genes are given only for firm matches. Clone size appears in some rows only: once, few, many, or a class for an expanded clone.

clone size: NA
D gene: TRBD1
V gene: TRBV20-1
J gene: TRBJ2-2
CDR3 protein: CSAKTGAGSTGELFF
CDR3 DNA: TGCAGTGCTAAGACAGGGGCCGGGTCCACCGGGGAGCTGTTTTTT

clone size: NA
D gene: TRBD1
V gene: TRBV29-1
J gene: TRBJ1-5
CDR3 protein: CSVGGQGSQPQHF
CDR3 DNA: TGCAGCGTTGGTGGACAGGGTAGTCAGCCCCAGCATTTT

clone size: NA
D gene: NA
V gene: TRBV29-1
J gene: TRBJ1-4
CDR3 protein: CSVRRQLTNEKLFF
CDR3 DNA: TGCAGCGTCCGACGCCAACTAACTAATGAAAAACTGTTTTTT

clone size: NA
D gene: TRBD2
V gene: TRBV6-1
J gene: TRBJ2-5
CDR3 protein: CASSSWTSGDQETQYF
CDR3 DNA: TGTGCCAGCAGCTCGTGGACTAGCGGGGACCAAGAGACCCAGTACTTC

clone size: NA
D gene: NA
V gene: TRBV28
J gene: TRBJ2-2
CDR3 protein: CASSSPVASSNTGELFF
CDR3 DNA: TGTGCCAGCAGTTCCCCGGTAGCTAGCTCGAACACCGGGGAGCTGTTTTTT

clone size: NA
D gene: TRBD2
V gene: TRBV20-1
J gene: TRBJ2-7
CDR3 protein: CSAWTRSYEQYF
CDR3 DNA: TGCAGTGCTTGGACTAGAAGCTACGAGCAGTACTTC

clone size: few
D gene: TRBD2
V gene: TRBV10-3
J gene: TRBJ2-1
CDR3 protein: CAISELAGGEQFF
CDR3 DNA: TGTGCCATCAGTGAACTAGCGGGAGGTGAGCAGTTCTTC

clone size: NA
D gene: NA
V gene: TRBV5-5
J gene: TRBJ1-1
CDR3 protein: CASSLAPELNTEAFF
CDR3 DNA: TGTGCCAGCAGCTTGGCTCCGGAGCTGAACACTGAAGCTTTCTTT

clone size: many
D gene: NA
V gene: TRBV7-8
J gene: TRBJ1-1
CDR3 protein: CASSLVGTMNTEAFF
CDR3 DNA: TGTGCCAGCAGCTTAGTCGGCACTATGAACACTGAAGCTTTCTTT

clone size: many
D gene: NA
V gene: TRBV27
J gene: TRBJ2-2
CDR3 protein: CASSPNGGELFF
CDR3 DNA: TGTGCCAGCAGTCCTAACGGCGGGGAGCTGTTTTTT

clone size: NA
D gene: NA
V gene: TRBV6-5
J gene: TRBJ2-3
CDR3 protein: CASSYVRDSTAGDTQYF
CDR3 DNA: TGTGCCAGCAGTTACGTCAGGGATAGTACCGCCGGGGATACGCAGTATTTT

clone size: NA
D gene: TRBD1
V gene: TRBV4-3
J gene: TRBJ2-7
CDR3 protein: CASSQGGARDRGYEQYF
CDR3 DNA: TGCGCCAGCAGCCAGGGGGGAGCCCGGGACAGGGGGTACGAGCAGTACTTC

clone size: few
D gene: NA
V gene: TRBV27
J gene: TRBJ2-1
CDR3 protein: CASSLTGENEQFF
CDR3 DNA: TGTGCCAGCAGTTTAACTGGCGAGAATGAGCAGTTCTTC